This record concerns one T cell receptor beta chain sequence. Its antigen is still unknown. These data come from a study of CD8+CD57+ T cells in acquired aplastic anemia. The overall study: CD4+ and CD8+ cells, once sorted, gave DNA averaging roughly 3.4 ug. Study results and limitations: CD8+ Simpson's diversity in patients was not significantly different from that in controls. Some 31 sequences, all CD8+ CDR3, were shared between patients and controls.

The CDR3 length is 15 residues. Germline V lookup: CDR1 ENHRY, CDR2 SYGVKD. With 3 bases removed from V and 0 bases from J, the gap between germline ends came to 9 bases. TCR beta VDJ and CDR3 profiles were obtained from a genomic DNA template. TCRdb re-derived calls from the reads in MiXCR, one entry per CDR3 protein. The repertoire includes 50,000 to 70,000 distinct CDR3 sequences, about 50% of them detected once, and around 2.3% sits in the top ten. The origin of this receptor is a human donor in good health, serving as a control. Sequencing was carried out using sorted CD4+, CD8+, or CD8+CD57+ T cells (not recorded which) from PBMCs. The genes are TRBV10-3 and TRBJ2-1, with D hard to call. The CDR3 spells CAISDDGSSYNEQFF. The CDR3 region has the DNA TGTGCCATCAGTGACGACGGTAGCTCCTACAATGAGCAGTTCTTC.